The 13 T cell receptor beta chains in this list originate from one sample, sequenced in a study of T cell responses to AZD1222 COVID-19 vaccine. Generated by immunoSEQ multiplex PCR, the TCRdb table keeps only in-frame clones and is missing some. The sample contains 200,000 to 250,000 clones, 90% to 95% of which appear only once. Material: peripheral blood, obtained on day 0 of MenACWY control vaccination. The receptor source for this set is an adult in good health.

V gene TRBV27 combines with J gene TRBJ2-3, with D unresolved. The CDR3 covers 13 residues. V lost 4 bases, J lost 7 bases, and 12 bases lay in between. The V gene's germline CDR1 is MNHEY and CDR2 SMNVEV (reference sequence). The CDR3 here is CASSSLAANTQYF. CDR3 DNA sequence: TGTGCCAGCAGTTCCCTTGCAGCAAATACGCAGTATTTT.

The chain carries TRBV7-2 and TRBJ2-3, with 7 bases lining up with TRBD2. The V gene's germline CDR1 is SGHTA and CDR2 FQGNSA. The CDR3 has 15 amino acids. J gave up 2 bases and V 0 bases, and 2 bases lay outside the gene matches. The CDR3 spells CASSLAGLVTDTQYF. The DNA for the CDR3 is TGTGCCAGCAGCTTAGCCGGACTAGTCACAGATACGCAGTATTTT.

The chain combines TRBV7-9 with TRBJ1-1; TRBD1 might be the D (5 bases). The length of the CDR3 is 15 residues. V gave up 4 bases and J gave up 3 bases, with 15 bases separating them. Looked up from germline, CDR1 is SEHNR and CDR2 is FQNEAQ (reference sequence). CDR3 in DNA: TGTGCCAGCAGCTCATTGACCCGGGGCCACACTGAAGCTTTCTTT. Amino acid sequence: CASSSLTRGHTEAFF.

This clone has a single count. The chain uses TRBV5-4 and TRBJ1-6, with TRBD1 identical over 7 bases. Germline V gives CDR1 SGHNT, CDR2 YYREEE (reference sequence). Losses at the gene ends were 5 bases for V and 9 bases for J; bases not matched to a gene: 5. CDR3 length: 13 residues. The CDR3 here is CASSLQGISPLHF. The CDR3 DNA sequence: TGTGCCAGCAGTTTACAGGGGATTTCACCCCTCCACTTT.

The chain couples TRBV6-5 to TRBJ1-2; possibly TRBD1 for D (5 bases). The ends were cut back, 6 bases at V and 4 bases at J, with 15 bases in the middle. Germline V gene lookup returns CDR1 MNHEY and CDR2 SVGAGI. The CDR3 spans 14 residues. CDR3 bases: TGTGCCAGCAGGTTGCAATCCGGGACCTATGGCTACACCTTC. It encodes CASRLQSGTYGYTF.

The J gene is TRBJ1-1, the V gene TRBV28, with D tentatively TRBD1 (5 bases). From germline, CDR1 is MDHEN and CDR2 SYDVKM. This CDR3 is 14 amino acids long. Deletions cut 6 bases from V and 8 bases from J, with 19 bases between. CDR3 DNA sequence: TGTGCCAGCAGACATGGGGACCTGCCCCTAGAAGCTTTCTTT. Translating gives CASRHGDLPLEAFF.

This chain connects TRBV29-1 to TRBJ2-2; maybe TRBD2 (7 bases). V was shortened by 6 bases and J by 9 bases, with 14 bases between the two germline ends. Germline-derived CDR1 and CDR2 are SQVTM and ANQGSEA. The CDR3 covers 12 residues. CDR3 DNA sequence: TGCAGCGTACTCCGGGGGGCTAGGGAGCTGTTTTTT. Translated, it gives CSVLRGARELFF.

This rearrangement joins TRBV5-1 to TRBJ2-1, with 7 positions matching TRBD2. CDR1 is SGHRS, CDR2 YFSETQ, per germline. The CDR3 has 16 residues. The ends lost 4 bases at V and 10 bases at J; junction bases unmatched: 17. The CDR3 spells CASSLTSGLAVSEQFF. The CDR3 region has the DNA TGCGCCAGCAGCCTCACCTCGGGGCTAGCGGTGAGCGAGCAGTTCTTC.

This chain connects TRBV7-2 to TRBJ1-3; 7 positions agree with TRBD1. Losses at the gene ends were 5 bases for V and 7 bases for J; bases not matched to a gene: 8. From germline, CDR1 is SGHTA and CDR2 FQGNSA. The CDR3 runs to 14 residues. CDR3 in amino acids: CASSLVTTGNTIYF. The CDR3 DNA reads TGTGCCAGCAGCCTGGTGACGACAGGGAACACCATATATTTT. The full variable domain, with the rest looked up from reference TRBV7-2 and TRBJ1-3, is GAGVSQSPSNKVTEKGKDVELRCDPISGHTALYWYRQSLGQGLEFLIYFQGNSAPDKSGLPSDRFSAERTGGSVSTLTIQRTQQEDSAVYLCASSLVTTGNTIYFGEGSWLTVV.

The DNA of the CDR3 is TGTGCCTGGGGTACAGGGACAGCCTTCTCGCCGCCCCAGCATTTT. Translated: CAWGTGTAFSPPQHF. The genes are TRBV30 and TRBJ1-5, with 7 bases identical to TRBD1. Germline V gives CDR1 GTSNPN, CDR2 SVGIG (reference sequence). The CDR3 extends over 15 amino acids. V was pared by 5 bases and J by 9 bases, with 16 bases of the junction left unmatched.

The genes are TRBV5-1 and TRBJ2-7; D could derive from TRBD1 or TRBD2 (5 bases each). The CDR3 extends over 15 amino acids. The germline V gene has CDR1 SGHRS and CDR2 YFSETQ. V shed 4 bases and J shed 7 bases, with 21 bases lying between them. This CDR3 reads CASSVNPTGTEEQYF. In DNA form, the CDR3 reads TGCGCCAGCAGCGTGAACCCAACCGGGACGGAGGAGCAGTACTTC.

CDR3 sequence: CASSSNPTGTEAFF. For the CDR3, the DNA is TGTGCCAGCTCGTCAAATCCCACAGGGACTGAAGCTTTCTTT. The chain links TRBV18 to TRBJ1-1; possibly TRBD1 for D (6 bases). Germline V CDR1 and CDR2: KGHSH, LQKENI. Between the trimmed V and J ends, which lost 6 bases and 5 bases, there was a span of 16 bases. CDR3 size: 14 residues.

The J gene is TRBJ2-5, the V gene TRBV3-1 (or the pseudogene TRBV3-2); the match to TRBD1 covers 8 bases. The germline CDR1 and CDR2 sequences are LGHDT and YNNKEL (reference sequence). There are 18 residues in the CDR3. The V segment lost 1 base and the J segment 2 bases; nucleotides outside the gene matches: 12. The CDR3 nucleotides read TGTGCCAGCAGCCAAGGAATGACAGGGGTGGGTCGGCAAGAGACCCAGTACTTC. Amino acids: CASSQGMTGVGRQETQYF.